This T cell receptor beta chain was observed in a study of blood T cell repertoires in COVID-19 (dated by TCRdb to 2020 to 2021). For context, the study as a whole: Collaborator samples came from the United States, Italy and Spain and covered acute and convalescent phases of COVID-19. The dataset comprised deeply sampled blood TCRbeta repertoires from subjects exposed to, actively infected with, or recovered from COVID-19. The material from the prospective study consisted of cDNA or gDNA derived from T cells, B-cell-depleted T cells, or PBMCs. The samples were drawn from two sources: the first 160 participants of the ongoing ImmuneRACE study, and over 1,000 subjects contributed by 6 global collaborators. Nearly every sample came with metadata listing a de-identified subject ID, COVID-19 status, age in years and sex. A freely available public database, intended as a resource for researchers studying the immune response to SARS-CoV-2, is where the repertoires were released. HLA class I and class II types, where available, came from metadata supplied by the sample provider rather than from assay-based typing.

Inclusive of the bounding cysteine and phenylalanine, the CDR3 is 11 residues long. The entry retains the CDR3 DNA only, 33 bases that are in frame from base 1. The germline V gene yields SQVTM for CDR1 and ANQGSEA for CDR2. V is shortened by 7 bases, J by 3 bases, and the region joining them spans 10 bases. The immunoSEQ Assay, a bias-controlled multiplex PCR, was used to amplify TCRbeta CDR3 regions from genomic DNA. As for the authors' bioinformatics: Nucleated cell counts per sample were estimated from amplification of reference gene primers within the assay. To quantify the absolute abundance of each unique TCRbeta CDR3 rearrangement, sequence reads were collapsed and filtered. For each sample, productive Simpson clonality was calculated by taking the square root of Simpson's diversity index across productive rearrangements. Drawn from immuneACCESS, this table holds only the in-frame rearrangements with V and J called that TCRdb kept. Clones are partly lost; checked studies trace under half to an unresolved V gene and leave the rest unexplained. V, J and clone size reflect that table, while D and trimming were determined from the DNA. This sample is represented by approximately 210,000 clones; 90% to 95% of them were singletons. The ten largest make up about 1.3% of the sample.

Here is what the overall study found, with its caveats: How much clinical and demographic metadata was included differed by source and by participant, and the metadata was provided uncurated.

Turning to this clone: Which antigen it targets is not known. Base qualities are not provided; no much larger clone lies one nucleotide away.

Collaborating institutions collected whole blood in K2EDTA tubes following their own protocols. For TCRbeta analysis, collaborator samples were shipped as frozen whole blood, as isolated PBMCs, or as DNA extracted from either sample type. The V and J genes are TRBV29-1 and TRBJ2-7; perhaps TRBD2 is the D gene, with 5 bases matching. This receptor was identified in a man aged 25 to 45 with acute or convalescent COVID-19. What was sequenced was peripheral blood. The DNA sequence reads TGCAGCGCGTCCCGGGGCTACGAGCAGTACTTC. The translation is CSASRGYEQYF.